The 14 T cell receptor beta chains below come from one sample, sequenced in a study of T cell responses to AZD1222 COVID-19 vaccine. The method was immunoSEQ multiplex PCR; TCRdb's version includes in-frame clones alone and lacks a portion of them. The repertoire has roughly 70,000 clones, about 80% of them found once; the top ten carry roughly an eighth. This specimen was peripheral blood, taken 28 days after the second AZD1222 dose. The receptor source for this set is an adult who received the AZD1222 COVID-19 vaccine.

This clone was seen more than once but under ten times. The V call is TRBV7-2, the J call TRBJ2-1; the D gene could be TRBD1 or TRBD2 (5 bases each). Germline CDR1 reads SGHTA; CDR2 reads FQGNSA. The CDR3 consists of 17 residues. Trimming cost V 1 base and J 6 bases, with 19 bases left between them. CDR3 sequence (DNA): TGTGCCAGCAGCTTAGGTGTTGCCCAGGGAGTCGGCAATGAGCAGTTCTTC. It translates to CASSLGVAQGVGNEQFF.

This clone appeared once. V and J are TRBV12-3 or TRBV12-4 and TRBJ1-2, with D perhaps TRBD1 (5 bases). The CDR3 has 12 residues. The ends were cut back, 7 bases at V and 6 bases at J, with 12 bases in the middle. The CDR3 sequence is CASKKDTHGYTF. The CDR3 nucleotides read TGTGCCAGCAAGAAGGACACTCATGGCTACACCTTC.

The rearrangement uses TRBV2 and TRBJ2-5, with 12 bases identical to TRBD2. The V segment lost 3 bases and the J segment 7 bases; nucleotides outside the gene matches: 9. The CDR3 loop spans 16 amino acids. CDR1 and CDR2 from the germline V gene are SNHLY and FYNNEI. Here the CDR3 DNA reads TGTGCCAGCAGTGATCGGACTAGCGGGGCCTCGGGGACCCAGTACTTC. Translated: CASSDRTSGASGTQYF.

This CDR3 reads CASSLLGARADTQYF. CDR3 sequence (DNA): TGTGCCAGCAGCCTCTTAGGGGCTCGGGCAGATACGCAGTATTTT. This chain links TRBV28 with TRBJ2-3; tentative D call: TRBD1 (5 bases). Per the germline V gene, CDR1 is MDHEN and CDR2 is SYDVKM. The CDR3 contains 15 residues. Trimming left V 6 bases short and J 4 bases short, with 17 bases between.

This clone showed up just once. CDR3 sequence: CASSGQGINTGELFF. The CDR3 nucleotides read TGTGCCAGCTCCGGACAGGGGATAAACACCGGGGAGCTGTTTTTT. V is TRBV6-5 and J is TRBJ2-2; 9 bases agree with TRBD1. This CDR3 comprises 15 residues. CDR1 is MNHEY, CDR2 SVGAGI, per germline. J lost 2 bases, V lost 8 bases, and 6 bases had no gene match.

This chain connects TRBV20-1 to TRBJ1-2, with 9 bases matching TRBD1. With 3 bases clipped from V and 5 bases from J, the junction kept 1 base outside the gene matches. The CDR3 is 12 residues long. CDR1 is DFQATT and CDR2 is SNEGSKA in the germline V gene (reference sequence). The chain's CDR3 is CSASGTGYGYTF. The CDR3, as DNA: TGCAGTGCTAGTGGGACAGGGTATGGCTACACCTTC.

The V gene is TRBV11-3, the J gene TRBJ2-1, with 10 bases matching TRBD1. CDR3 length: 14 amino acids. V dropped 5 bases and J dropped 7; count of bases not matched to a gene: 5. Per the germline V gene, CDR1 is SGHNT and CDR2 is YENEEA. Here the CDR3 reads CASSRQGAWNEQFF. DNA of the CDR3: TGTGCCAGCAGCCGACAGGGGGCTTGGAATGAGCAGTTCTTC.

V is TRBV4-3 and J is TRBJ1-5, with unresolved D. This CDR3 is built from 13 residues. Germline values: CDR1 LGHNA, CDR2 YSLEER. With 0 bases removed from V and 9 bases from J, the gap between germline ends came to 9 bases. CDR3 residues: CASSQDWAGPQHF. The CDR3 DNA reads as TGCGCCAGCAGCCAAGATTGGGCAGGGCCCCAGCATTTT.

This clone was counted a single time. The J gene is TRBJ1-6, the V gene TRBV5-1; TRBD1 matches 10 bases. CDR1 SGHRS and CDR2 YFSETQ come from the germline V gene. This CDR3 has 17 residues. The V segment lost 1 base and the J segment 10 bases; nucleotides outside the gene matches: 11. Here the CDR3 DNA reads TGCGCCAGCAGCTTGACGGGACAGGGGAACAGTTTGTCACCCCTCCACTTT. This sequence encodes CASSLTGQGNSLSPLHF.

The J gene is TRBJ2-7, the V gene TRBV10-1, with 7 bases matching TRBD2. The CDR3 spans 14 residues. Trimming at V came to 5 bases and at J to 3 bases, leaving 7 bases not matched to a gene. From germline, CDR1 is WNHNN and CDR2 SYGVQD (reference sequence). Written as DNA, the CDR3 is TGCGCCAGCAGTACTAGCGTCAGTCGCTACGAGCAGTACTTC. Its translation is CASSTSVSRYEQYF.

CDR3 bases: TGCGCCAGCAGTCGTAACTATATTAGCGGGGGGGCCCCGTACCTCATCCCCGGGGAGCTGTTTTTT. Protein: CASSRNYISGGAPYLIPGELFF. The gene calls are TRBV4-1 and TRBJ2-2; 11 bases fit TRBD2. V lost 6 bases and J lost 6; bases outside the gene matches: 27. CDR3 length equals 22 residues. Germline CDR1 MGHRA, CDR2 YSYEKL.

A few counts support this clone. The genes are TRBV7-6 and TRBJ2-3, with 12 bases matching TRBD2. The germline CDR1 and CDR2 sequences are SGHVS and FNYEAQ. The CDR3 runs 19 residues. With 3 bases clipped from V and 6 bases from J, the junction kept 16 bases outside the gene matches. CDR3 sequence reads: CASSFLYGRSSGGVDTQYF. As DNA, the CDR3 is TGTGCCAGCAGCTTCCTCTATGGCCGCTCTAGCGGGGGGGTGGATACGCAGTATTTT.

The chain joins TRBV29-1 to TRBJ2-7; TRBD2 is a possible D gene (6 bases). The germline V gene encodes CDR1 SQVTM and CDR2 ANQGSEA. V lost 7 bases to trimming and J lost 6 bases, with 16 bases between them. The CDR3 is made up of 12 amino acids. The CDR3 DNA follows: TGCAGCGCCGGGACGGCCGGGGGCGAGCAGTACTTC. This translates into CSAGTAGGEQYF.

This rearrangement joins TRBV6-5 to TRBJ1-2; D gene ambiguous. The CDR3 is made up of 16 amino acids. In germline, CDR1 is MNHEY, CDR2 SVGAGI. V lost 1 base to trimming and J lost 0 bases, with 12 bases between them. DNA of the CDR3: TGTGCCAGCAGTTACTATTCGGGCCTCTCTAACTATGGCTACACCTTC. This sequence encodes CASSYYSGLSNYGYTF.